These 9 T cell receptor beta chains share one sample of origin, sequenced in a study of post-analysis software for immune sequencing data. Study findings and constraints: There were five or six TRBV segments more frequent in patients than controls, and TRBV5-6, TRBV5-1 and TRBV20-1 were among them.

Unique molecular identifiers were carried by the TCR beta cDNA libraries. TCRdb independently ran MiXCR on the PCR reads; one entry per CDR3 protein. In the table there are fewer than 600,000 distinct CDR3 sequences, under 55% of which are singletons. Their target antigens are unknown. Sequencing was carried out using blood. These receptors came from a girl aged 10-17 years with multiple sclerosis.

This clonotype was seen a handful of times. V usage is TRBV6-5 and J usage is TRBJ1-2, with a tentative D call TRBD1 (5 bases). CDR3 length: 15 amino acids. Between the trimmed V and J ends, which lost 0 bases and 0 bases, there was a span of 8 bases. The germline gives CDR1 MNHEY, CDR2 SVGAGI. CDR3 amino acids: CASSYSRGANYGYTF. Here the CDR3 DNA reads TGTGCCAGCAGTTACTCGAGGGGAGCTAACTATGGCTACACCTTC.

The chain combines TRBV20-1 with TRBJ2-7; TRBD1 is a possible D gene (6 bases). The V and J ends lost 0 bases and 0 bases respectively, with 24 bases between them. CDR1 and CDR2 from the germline V gene are DFQATT and SNEGSKA (reference sequence). The CDR3 totals 19 residues. CDR3 bases: TGCAGTGCTAGAGAGGCCCCCCATCCCGGACAGTCGAGCTCCTACGAGCAGTACTTC. This translates into CSAREAPHPGQSSSYEQYF.

The chain links TRBV6-5 to TRBJ1-2; D not resolved. The germline gives CDR1 MNHEY, CDR2 SVGAGI. V lost 5 bases and J 5 bases, leaving 12 bases between the germline ends. The CDR3 has 13 residues. The CDR3 protein is CASSQSTVYGYTF. The DNA of the CDR3 is TGTGCCAGCAGTCAATCAACGGTATATGGCTACACCTTC.

The CDR3 region has the DNA TGCAGTGCTAGAGATGTTACGGGGGGAGGGTACAATGAGCAGTTCTTC. Translation: CSARDVTGGGYNEQFF. The chain employs TRBV20-1 and TRBJ2-1, with 7 positions matching TRBD2. The length of the CDR3 is 16 residues. The V gene end was trimmed by 0 bases and the J gene end by 4 bases; junction bases not matched to a gene: 9. Per germline, CDR1 DFQATT and CDR2 SNEGSKA (reference sequence).

This clonotype appeared a few times. This chain connects TRBV18 to TRBJ1-2, with 8 bases lining up with TRBD1. CDR1 is KGHSH, CDR2 LQKENI, per germline. This CDR3 comprises 17 residues. Trimming cost V 2 bases and J 0 bases; bases outside gene matches: 8. The CDR3 sequence: CASSPIATGDSNYGYTF. For the CDR3, the DNA is TGTGCCAGCTCACCAATAGCGACAGGGGATTCTAACTATGGCTACACCTTC. The complete variable domain, with remaining parts taken from reference TRBV18 and TRBJ1-2, reads NAGVMQNPRHLVRRRGQEARLRCSPMKGHSHVYWYRQLPEEGLKFMVYLQKENIIDESGMPKERFSAEFPKEGPSILRIQQVVRGDSAAYFCASSPIATGDSNYGYTFGSGTRLTVV.

The gene calls are TRBV12-3 or TRBV12-4 and TRBJ2-7; D remains ambiguous. The CDR3 runs to 11 residues. Trimming took 5 bases from V and 6 from J, leaving 8 bases between them. CDR3 loop: CASSMGIEQYF. CDR3 DNA sequence: TGTGCCAGCAGTATGGGAATCGAGCAGTACTTC.

J is TRBJ2-7 and V is TRBV4-2, with TRBD2 as a possible D gene (7 bases). Per germline, CDR1 LGHNA and CDR2 YNFKEQ. Trimming cost V 2 bases and J 3 bases, with 20 bases left between them. CDR3 length: 17 residues. The CDR3: CASSQTSKGRGNYEQYF. In DNA, the CDR3 is TGTGCCAGCAGCCAAACCTCAAAGGGGAGGGGGAACTACGAGCAGTACTTC.

This clonotype was detected only a few times. The genes are TRBV7-3 and TRBJ2-3, with a tentative D call TRBD2 (6 bases). Germline CDR1 SGHTA, CDR2 FQGTGA. This CDR3 comprises 18 residues. Trimming stripped 5 bases from V and 0 bases from J, with 21 bases between. The CDR3 protein is CASSRNGGTLSSTDTQYF. Written as DNA, the CDR3 is TGTGCCAGCAGCCGAAATGGGGGGACTCTCTCTAGCACAGATACGCAGTATTTT.

V gene TRBV7-2 combines with J gene TRBJ2-7; 7 nucleotides match TRBD2. This CDR3 comprises 18 residues. With 0 bases clipped from V and 2 bases from J, the junction kept 13 bases outside the gene matches. Germline CDR1 is SGHTA and CDR2 is FQGNSA. Written as DNA, the CDR3 is TGTGCCAGCAGCTTAGCTAGCGGGTCTCGCGGGAGACCCTACGAGCAGTACTTC. Translation gives CASSLASGSRGRPYEQYF. The entire variable domain, with the rest obtained from reference TRBV7-2 and TRBJ2-7, is as follows: GAGVSQSPSNKVTEKGKDVELRCDPISGHTALYWYRQSLGQGLEFLIYFQGNSAPDKSGLPSDRFSAERTGGSVSTLTIQRTQQEDSAVYLCASSLASGSRGRPYEQYFGPGTRLTVT.